This T cell receptor (beta chain) was recovered during a study of OX40 agonist ivuxolimab in advanced cancers. Background on the study: Patients were roughly 87% male with ages roughly 23 to 85, mean 60. Two patients with cutaneous melanoma and one with hepatocellular carcinoma, three in total, showed partial responses.

Worth noting for this clone: Its antigen is currently unknown.

V lost 8 bases and J lost 2, with 13 bases in between. Germline CDR1 LNHDA, CDR2 SQIVND (reference sequence). The CDR3 consists of 13 residues. The data were produced by immunoSEQ multiplex PCR, yet TCRdb's version contains in-frame clones alone and is incomplete. The sample has tens of thousands of clones, almost 85% seen once; the top ten hold about 55%. Study-wide points: Among the lowest levels of clonal expansion were found in partial responders at 0.1-3.0 mg/kg.

Exclusion of a patient followed from autoimmune disease history or systemic immunosuppression. The clonotype was recovered from an adult with an advanced solid tumor such as melanoma, head and neck, liver or kidney cancer. V usage is TRBV19 and J usage is TRBJ2-7; D not resolved. The starting material was CD4+ or CD8+ T cells sorted from blood, obtained in a trial of the OX40 agonist ivuxolimab. Here the CDR3 DNA reads TGTGCCAGTTCCGTGGACGGTGCCTACGAGCAGTACTTC. The encoded protein is CASSVDGAYEQYF.